This entry features one T cell receptor beta chain sequence. The antigen is undetermined. These data originate in a study of early T cells in non-severe SARS-CoV-2 infection. At the level of the study: With bulk RNA from unsorted whole blood as input, sequencing yielded unpaired chains.

This CDR3 contains 15 residues. Germline CDR1 is MDHEN and CDR2 is SYDVKM. J was trimmed by 5 bases and V by 9 bases; bases with no gene match: 14. The study, taken as a whole, reports: CD4 and private specificities were missed by VDJdb matching, which favored anti-spike CD8 responses.

Unique molecular identifiers (one per individual cDNA molecule) were attached. TCRdb re-analysed the 5' RACE reads in MiXCR, keeping a single row per CDR3 protein. The data hold 56,000 or so distinct CDR3 sequences, with more than 12% observed a single time. This TCR came from an adult who was a healthcare worker with PCR-confirmed SARS-CoV-2 infection or an uninfected control (not recorded which). Specimen: whole blood, collected at baseline. V gene TRBV28 combines with J gene TRBJ2-7; 9 nucleotides agree with TRBD2. CDR3 in DNA: TGTGCCAGTTACGGGTACGCGGGAGGGGGCCACGAGCAGTACTTC. This gives the protein CASYGYAGGGHEQYF.